This T cell receptor beta chain was sequenced in a study of identical twins. TCRdb reprocessed the 5' RACE reads with MiXCR, giving one entry per CDR3 protein. The sample consists of about 520,000 distinct CDR3 sequences, approximately 22% of them appearing once. With 1 base removed from V and 0 bases from J, the gap between germline ends came to 8 bases. The CDR3 is 14 amino acids. CDR1 DFQATT and CDR2 SNEGSKA come from the germline V gene (reference sequence). This same sample was also part of a study on T cells expressing NK-cell markers. Per that paper: Most of the eight sequenced donors tested HCMV-seropositive; one tested seronegative.

The chain joins TRBV20-1 to TRBJ2-3; no clear D. Specimen: CD4+ T cells sorted from blood. The source is a woman aged 18 to 35 in good health. The CDR3 coding sequence is TGCAGTGCTAGAGGGACCTCTAGCACAGATACGCAGTATTTT. Translating gives CSARGTSSTDTQYF.